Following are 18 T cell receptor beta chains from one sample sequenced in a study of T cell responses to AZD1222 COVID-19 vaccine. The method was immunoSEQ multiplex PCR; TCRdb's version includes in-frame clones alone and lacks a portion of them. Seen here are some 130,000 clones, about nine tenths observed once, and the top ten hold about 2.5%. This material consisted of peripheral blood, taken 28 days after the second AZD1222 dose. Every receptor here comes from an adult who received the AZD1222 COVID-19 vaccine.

The CDR3 here is CASSLEGGHSSEQYF. The DNA for the CDR3 is TGCGCCAGCAGCTTGGAGGGGGGACACAGCAGCGAGCAGTACTTC. V and J are TRBV5-1 and TRBJ2-7, with D tentatively TRBD1 or TRBD2 (6 bases each). V lost 0 bases to trimming and J lost 6 bases, with 16 bases between them. The CDR3 is made up of 15 amino acids. Germline CDR1 reads SGHRS; CDR2 reads YFSETQ.

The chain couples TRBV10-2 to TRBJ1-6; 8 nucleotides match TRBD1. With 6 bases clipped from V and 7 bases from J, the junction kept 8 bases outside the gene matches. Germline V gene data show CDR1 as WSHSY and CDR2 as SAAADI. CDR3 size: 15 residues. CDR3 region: CASRALDRENSPLHF. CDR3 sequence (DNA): TGCGCCAGCAGGGCCCTGGACAGGGAGAATTCACCCCTCCACTTT.

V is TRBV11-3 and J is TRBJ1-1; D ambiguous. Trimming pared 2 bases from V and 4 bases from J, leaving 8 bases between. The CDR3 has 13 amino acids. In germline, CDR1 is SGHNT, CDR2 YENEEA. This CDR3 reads CASSLTEGTEAFF. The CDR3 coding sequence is TGTGCCAGCAGCTTAACTGAGGGCACTGAAGCTTTCTTT.

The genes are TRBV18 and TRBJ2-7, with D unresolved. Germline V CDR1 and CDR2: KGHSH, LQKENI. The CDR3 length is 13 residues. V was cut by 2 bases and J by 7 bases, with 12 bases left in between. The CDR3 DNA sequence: TGTGCCAGCTCACCAGGGTCCACGGGTGAGCAGTACTTC. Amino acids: CASSPGSTGEQYF.

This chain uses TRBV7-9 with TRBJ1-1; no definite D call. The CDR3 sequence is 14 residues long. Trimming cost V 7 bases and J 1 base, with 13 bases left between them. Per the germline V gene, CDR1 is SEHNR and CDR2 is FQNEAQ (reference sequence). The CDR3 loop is CASTPRGGNTEAFF. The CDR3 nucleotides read TGTGCCAGCACCCCTCGAGGAGGGAACACTGAAGCTTTCTTT.

The CDR3 sequence is CASSLTRGETQYF. CDR3 sequence (DNA): TGCGCCAGCAGCTTGACTAGGGGAGAGACCCAGTACTTC. The chain has TRBV5-1 and TRBJ2-5; D tentatively reads TRBD1 or TRBD2 (5 bases each). Germline CDR1 reads SGHRS; CDR2 reads YFSETQ. V dropped 1 base and J dropped 4 bases, with 8 bases sitting between them. This CDR3 is 13 amino acids long.

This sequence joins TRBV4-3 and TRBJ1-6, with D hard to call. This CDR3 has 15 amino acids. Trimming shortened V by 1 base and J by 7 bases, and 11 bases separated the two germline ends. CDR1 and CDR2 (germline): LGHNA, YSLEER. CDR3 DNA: TGCGCCAGCAGCCAAGTCTTTTCGGGCAATTCACCCCTCCACTTT. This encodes CASSQVFSGNSPLHF.

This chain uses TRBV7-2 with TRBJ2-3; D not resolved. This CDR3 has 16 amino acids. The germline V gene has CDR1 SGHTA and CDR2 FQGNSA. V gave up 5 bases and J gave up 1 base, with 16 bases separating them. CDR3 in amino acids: CASSPRRRFGTDTQYF. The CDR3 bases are TGTGCCAGCAGCCCGAGAAGGCGGTTTGGCACAGATACGCAGTATTTT.

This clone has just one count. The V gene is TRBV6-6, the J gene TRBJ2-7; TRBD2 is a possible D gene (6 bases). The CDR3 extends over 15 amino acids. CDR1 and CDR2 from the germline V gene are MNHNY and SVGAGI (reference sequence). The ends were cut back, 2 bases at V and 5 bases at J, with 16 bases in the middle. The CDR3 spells CASSYEAGFKDEQYF. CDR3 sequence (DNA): TGTGCCAGCAGTTACGAGGCGGGGTTTAAGGACGAGCAGTACTTC.

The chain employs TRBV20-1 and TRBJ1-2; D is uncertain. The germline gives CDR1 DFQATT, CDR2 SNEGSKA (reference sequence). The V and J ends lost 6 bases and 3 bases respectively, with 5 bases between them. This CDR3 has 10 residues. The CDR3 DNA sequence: TGCAGTGCCCACCACTATGGCTACACCTTC. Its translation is CSAHHYGYTF.

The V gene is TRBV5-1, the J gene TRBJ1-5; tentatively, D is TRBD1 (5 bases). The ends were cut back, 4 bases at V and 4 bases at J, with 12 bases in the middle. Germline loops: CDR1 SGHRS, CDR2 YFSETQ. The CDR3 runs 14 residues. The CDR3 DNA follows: TGCGCCAGCAGCACCGGGACTGCAAATCAGCCCCAGCATTTT. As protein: CASSTGTANQPQHF.

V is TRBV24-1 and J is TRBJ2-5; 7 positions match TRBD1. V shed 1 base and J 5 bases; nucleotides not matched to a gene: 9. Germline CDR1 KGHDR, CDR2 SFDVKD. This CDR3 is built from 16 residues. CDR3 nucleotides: TGTGCCACCAGTGATTTTCCCGCTACAGGGGTGGAGACCCAGTACTTC. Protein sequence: CATSDFPATGVETQYF.

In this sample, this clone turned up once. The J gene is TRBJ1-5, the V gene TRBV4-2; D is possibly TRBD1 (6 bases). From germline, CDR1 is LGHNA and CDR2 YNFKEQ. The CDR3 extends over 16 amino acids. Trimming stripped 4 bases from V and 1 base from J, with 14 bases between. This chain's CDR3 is CASSPRGGDSNQPQHF. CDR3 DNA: TGTGCCAGCAGCCCAAGAGGGGGGGACAGCAATCAGCCCCAGCATTTT.

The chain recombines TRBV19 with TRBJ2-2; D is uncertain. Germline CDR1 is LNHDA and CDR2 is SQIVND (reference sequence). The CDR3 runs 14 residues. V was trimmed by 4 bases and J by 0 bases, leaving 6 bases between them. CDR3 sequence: CASSKQPNTGELFF. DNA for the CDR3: TGTGCCAGTAGTAAGCAGCCGAACACCGGGGAGCTGTTTTTT.

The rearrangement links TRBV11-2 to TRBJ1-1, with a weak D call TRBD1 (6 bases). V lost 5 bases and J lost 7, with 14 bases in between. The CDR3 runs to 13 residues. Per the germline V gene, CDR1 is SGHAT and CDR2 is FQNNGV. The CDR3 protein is CASSPNRDREAFF. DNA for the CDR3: TGTGCCAGCAGCCCCAACAGGGACCGTGAAGCTTTCTTT.

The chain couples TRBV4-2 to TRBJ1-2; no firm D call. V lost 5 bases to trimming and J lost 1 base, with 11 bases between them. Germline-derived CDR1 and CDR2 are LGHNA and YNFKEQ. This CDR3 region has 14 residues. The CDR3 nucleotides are TGTGCCAGCAGCGGTTCGGGAAATAACTATGGCTACACCTTC. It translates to CASSGSGNNYGYTF.

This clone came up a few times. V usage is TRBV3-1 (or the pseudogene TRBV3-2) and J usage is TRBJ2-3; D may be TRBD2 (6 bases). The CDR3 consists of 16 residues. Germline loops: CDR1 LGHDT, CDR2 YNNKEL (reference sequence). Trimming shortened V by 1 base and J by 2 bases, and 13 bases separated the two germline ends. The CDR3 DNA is TGTGCCAGCAGCCAAGTTGCGGGGTCGTCCACAGATACGCAGTATTTT. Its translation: CASSQVAGSSTDTQYF.

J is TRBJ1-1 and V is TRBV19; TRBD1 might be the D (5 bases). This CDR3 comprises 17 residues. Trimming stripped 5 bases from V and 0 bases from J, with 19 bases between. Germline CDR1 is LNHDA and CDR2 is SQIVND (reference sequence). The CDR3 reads CASSRGGARGVNTEAFF. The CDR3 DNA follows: TGTGCCAGTAGTCGCGGTGGGGCCAGAGGGGTGAACACTGAAGCTTTCTTT.